The entry that follows covers one T cell receptor beta chain sequence. This sample is part of a study of OX40 agonist ivuxolimab in advanced cancers. Study background: Ivuxolimab was administered intravenously to patients at 0.01 to 10 mg/kg every 2 weeks.

Patients were ineligible given autoimmune disease history or systemic immunosuppression. The data were produced by immunoSEQ multiplex PCR, yet TCRdb's version contains in-frame clones alone and is incomplete. The sample holds about 45,000 clones, approximately 91% seen once. Germline values: CDR1 MDHEN, CDR2 SYDVKM. The CDR3 is 14 amino acids. With 3 bases removed from V and 8 bases from J, the gap between germline ends came to 11 bases. Sequencing was performed on CD4+ or CD8+ T cells sorted from blood, taken in a trial of the OX40 agonist ivuxolimab. The TCR sequence derives from an adult with an advanced solid tumor such as melanoma, head and neck, liver or kidney cancer. The J gene is TRBJ1-6, the V gene TRBV28, with D possibly being TRBD1 (5 bases). CDR3 bases: TGTGCCAGCAGTTTCTTCGGGGGGGATTCACCCCTCCACTTT. Translated, it gives CASSFFGGDSPLHF.